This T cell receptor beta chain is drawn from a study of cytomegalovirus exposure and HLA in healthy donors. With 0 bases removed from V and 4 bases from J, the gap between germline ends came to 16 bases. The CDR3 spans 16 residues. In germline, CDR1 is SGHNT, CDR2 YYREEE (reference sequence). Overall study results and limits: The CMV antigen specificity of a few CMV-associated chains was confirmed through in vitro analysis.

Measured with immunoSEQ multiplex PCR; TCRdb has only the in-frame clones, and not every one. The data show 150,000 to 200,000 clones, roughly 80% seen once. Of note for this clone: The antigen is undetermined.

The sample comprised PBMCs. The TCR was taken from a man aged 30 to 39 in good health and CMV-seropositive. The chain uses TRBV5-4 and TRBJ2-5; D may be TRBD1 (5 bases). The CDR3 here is CASSLAWAGSRETQYF. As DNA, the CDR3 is TGTGCCAGCAGCTTGGCCTGGGCAGGGTCGCGAGAGACCCAGTACTTC.